This is a list of T cell receptor beta chains from one sample in a study of T cells in narcolepsy. Assay used: immunoSEQ multiplex PCR; TCRdb lists only in-frame clones, some missing. Among approximately 25,000 clones listed, about four fifths were seen once. The specimen sequenced was CD45RA- memory CD4+ T cells from PBMCs. The receptors derive from a human donor with narcolepsy. CDR3s include the opening cysteine and the closing phenylalanine or tryptophan. Fields, in order: D gene, J gene, V gene, clone size, CDR3 protein, CDR3 DNA. A D gene is named only where the DNA matches it firmly. Some rows mark clone size as missing; the rest say once, few, many or name a class of expanded clone.

d_gene: -; j_gene: TRBJ2-7; v_gene: TRBV2; abundance: once; CDR3aa: CASSPQTYEQYF; CDR3nt: TGTGCCAGCAGTCCCCAAACCTACGAGCAGTACTTC
d_gene: -; j_gene: TRBJ2-5; v_gene: TRBV7-6; abundance: -; CDR3aa: CASSRAPAETQYF; CDR3nt: TGTGCCAGCAGCCGCGCCCCCGCCGAGACCCAGTACTTC
d_gene: TRBD2; j_gene: TRBJ2-1; v_gene: TRBV2; abundance: -; CDR3aa: CASKSLAGEMQFF; CDR3nt: TGTGCCAGCAAATCACTAGCGGGAGAGATGCAGTTCTTC
d_gene: -; j_gene: TRBJ2-1; v_gene: TRBV4-3; abundance: -; CDR3aa: CASSQDRTSYNEQFF; CDR3nt: TGCGCCAGCAGCCAAGATCGAACGTCCTACAATGAGCAGTTCTTC
d_gene: TRBD1; j_gene: TRBJ2-6; v_gene: TRBV29-1; abundance: -; CDR3aa: CSVTQGSGANVLTF; CDR3nt: TGCAGCGTAACACAGGGGTCTGGGGCCAACGTCCTGACTTTC
d_gene: -; j_gene: TRBJ2-3; v_gene: TRBV29-1; abundance: -; CDR3aa: CSVEWRPRDTQYF; CDR3nt: TGCAGCGTTGAATGGCGCCCACGCGATACGCAGTATTTT
d_gene: TRBD1; j_gene: TRBJ1-2; v_gene: TRBV18; abundance: -; CDR3aa: CASSPQGEERFGYTF; CDR3nt: TGTGCCAGCTCACCCCAGGGGGAAGAGAGGTTTGGCTACACCTTC
d_gene: -; j_gene: TRBJ1-2; v_gene: TRBV7-2; abundance: once; CDR3aa: CASSLTGIRAF; CDR3nt: TGTGCCAGCAGCTTAACAGGGATTCGGGCCTTC
d_gene: -; j_gene: TRBJ2-1; v_gene: TRBV7-8; abundance: once; CDR3aa: CASSLGTSRSNEQFF; CDR3nt: TGTGCCAGCAGCCTAGGGACTTCACGGTCCAATGAGCAGTTCTTC
d_gene: -; j_gene: TRBJ1-3; v_gene: TRBV6-5; abundance: once; CDR3aa: CASSESHLRTIYF; CDR3nt: TGTGCCAGCAGTGAATCACACTTGAGGACCATATATTTT
d_gene: TRBD2; j_gene: TRBJ2-7; v_gene: TRBV5-1; abundance: -; CDR3aa: CASSLAGTSAPYEQYF; CDR3nt: TGCGCCAGCAGCTTGGCCGGGACTAGCGCGCCCTACGAGCAGTACTTC
d_gene: -; j_gene: TRBJ2-7; v_gene: TRBV5-1; abundance: -; CDR3aa: CASSSATLAEQYF; CDR3nt: TGCGCCAGCAGCTCCGCGACTTTGGCCGAGCAGTACTTC
d_gene: -; j_gene: TRBJ1-3; v_gene: TRBV7-2; abundance: few; CDR3aa: CASSRTGGNTIYF; CDR3nt: TGTGCCAGCAGCCGGACCGGTGGAAACACCATATATTTT
d_gene: TRBD2; j_gene: TRBJ2-5; v_gene: TRBV5-4; abundance: -; CDR3aa: CASAPWGGETQYF; CDR3nt: TGTGCCAGCGCCCCATGGGGGGGTGAGACCCAGTACTTC
d_gene: -; j_gene: TRBJ1-2; v_gene: TRBV9; abundance: -; CDR3aa: CASTPGGSYGYTF; CDR3nt: TGTGCCAGCACCCCAGGCGGATCGTATGGCTACACCTTC
d_gene: TRBD2; j_gene: TRBJ2-1; v_gene: TRBV11-1; abundance: -; CDR3aa: CASSLGGTSGNGDEQFF; CDR3nt: TGTGCCAGCAGCTTAGGGGGCACTAGCGGGAATGGGGATGAGCAGTTCTTC
d_gene: TRBD1; j_gene: TRBJ1-3; v_gene: TRBV28; abundance: -; CDR3aa: CASGPAQGHTIYF; CDR3nt: TGTGCCAGCGGCCCGGCACAGGGGCACACCATATATTTT
d_gene: -; j_gene: TRBJ2-7; v_gene: TRBV7-2; abundance: -; CDR3aa: CASSLISGTAYEQYF; CDR3nt: TGTGCCAGCAGCTTAATTAGCGGGACAGCCTACGAGCAGTACTTC
d_gene: TRBD2; j_gene: TRBJ2-3; v_gene: TRBV4-1; abundance: -; CDR3aa: CASSQDPIASGNTDTQYF; CDR3nt: TGCGCCAGCAGCCAAGATCCGATTGCTAGCGGGAACACAGATACGCAGTATTTT
d_gene: -; j_gene: TRBJ2-4; v_gene: TRBV6-6; abundance: -; CDR3aa: CATLQTRGNIQYF; CDR3nt: TGTGCCACCCTTCAGACACGGGGGAACATTCAGTACTTC